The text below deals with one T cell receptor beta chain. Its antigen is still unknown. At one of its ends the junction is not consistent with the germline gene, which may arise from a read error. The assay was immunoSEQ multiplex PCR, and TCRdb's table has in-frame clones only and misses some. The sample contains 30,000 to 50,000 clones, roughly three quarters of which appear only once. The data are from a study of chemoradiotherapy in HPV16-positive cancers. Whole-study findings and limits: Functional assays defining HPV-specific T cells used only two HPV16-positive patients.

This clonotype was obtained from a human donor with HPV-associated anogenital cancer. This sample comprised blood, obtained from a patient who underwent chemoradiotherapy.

The DNA for the CDR3 is TGTGCCAGCAGCTATCAGGGATCCTACGAGCAGTACTTC. This encodes CASSYQGSYEQYF. The chain recombines TRBV5-3 with TRBJ2-7, with TRBD1 as a possible D gene (5 bases). TRBV5-3 is an open reading frame, and its role is uncertain. This CDR3 comprises 13 residues.